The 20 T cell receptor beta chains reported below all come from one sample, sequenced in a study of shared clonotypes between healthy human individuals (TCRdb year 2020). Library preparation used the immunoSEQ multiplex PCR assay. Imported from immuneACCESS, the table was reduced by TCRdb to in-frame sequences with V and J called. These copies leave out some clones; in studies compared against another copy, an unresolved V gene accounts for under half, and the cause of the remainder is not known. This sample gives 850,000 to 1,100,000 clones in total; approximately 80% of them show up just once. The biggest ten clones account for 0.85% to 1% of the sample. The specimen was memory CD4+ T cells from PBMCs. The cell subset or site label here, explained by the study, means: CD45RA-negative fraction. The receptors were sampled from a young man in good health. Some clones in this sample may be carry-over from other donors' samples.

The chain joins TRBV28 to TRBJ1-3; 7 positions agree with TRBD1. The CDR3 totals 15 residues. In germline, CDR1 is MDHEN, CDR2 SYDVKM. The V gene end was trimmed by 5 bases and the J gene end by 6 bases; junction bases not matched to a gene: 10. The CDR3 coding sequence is TGTGCCAGCAGTCAACACACAGGGGTTGAAAACACCATATATTTT. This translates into CASSQHTGVENTIYF. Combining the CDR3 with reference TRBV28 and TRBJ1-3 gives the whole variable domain DVKVTQSSRYLVKRTGEKVFLECVQDMDHENMFWYRQDPGLGLRLIYFSYDVKMKEKGDIPEGYSVSREKKERFSLILESASTNQTSMYLCASSQHTGVENTIYFGEGSWLTVV.

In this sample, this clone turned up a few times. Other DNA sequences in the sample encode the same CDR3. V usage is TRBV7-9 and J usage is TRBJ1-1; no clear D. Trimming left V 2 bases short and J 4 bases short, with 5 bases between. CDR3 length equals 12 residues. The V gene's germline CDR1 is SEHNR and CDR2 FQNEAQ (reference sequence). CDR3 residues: CASSLRGTEAFF. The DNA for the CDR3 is TGTGCCAGCAGCTTAAGAGGCACTGAAGCTTTCTTT. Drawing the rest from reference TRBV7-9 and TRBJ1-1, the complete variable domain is DTGVSQNPRHKITKRGQNVTFRCDPISEHNRLYWYRQTLGQGPEFLTYFQNEAQLEKSRLLSDRFSAERPKGSFSTLEIQRTEQGDSAMYLCASSLRGTEAFFGQGTRLTVV.

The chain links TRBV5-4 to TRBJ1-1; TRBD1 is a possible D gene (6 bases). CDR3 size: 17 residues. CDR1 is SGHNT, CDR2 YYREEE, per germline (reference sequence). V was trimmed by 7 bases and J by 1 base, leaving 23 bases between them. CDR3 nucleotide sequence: TGTGCCAGCGGGGGGCTAGCCTTAGGACAGCCGAACACTGAAGCTTTCTTT. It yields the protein CASGGLALGQPNTEAFF. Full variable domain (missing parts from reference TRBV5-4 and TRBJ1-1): ETGVTQSPTHLIKTRGQQVTLRCSSQSGHNTVSWYQQALGQGPQFIFQYYREEENGRGNFPPRFSGLQFPNYSSELNVNALELDDSALYLCASGGLALGQPNTEAFFGQGTRLTVV.

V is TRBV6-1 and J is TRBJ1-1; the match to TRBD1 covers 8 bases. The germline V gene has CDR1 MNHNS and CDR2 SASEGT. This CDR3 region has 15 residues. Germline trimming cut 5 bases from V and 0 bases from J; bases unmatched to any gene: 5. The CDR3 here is CASSRDRGMNTEAFF. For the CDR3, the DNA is TGTGCCAGCAGTAGAGACAGGGGAATGAACACTGAAGCTTTCTTT.

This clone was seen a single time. The CDR3 reads CATSSPQGPGSYNEQFF. In nucleotides, the CDR3 is TGTGCCACCAGCAGTCCCCAAGGGCCGGGATCCTACAATGAGCAGTTCTTC. This rearrangement joins TRBV15 to TRBJ2-1, with D possibly TRBD2 on 5 matching bases. V lost 3 bases and J 1 base, leaving 16 bases between the germline ends. The CDR3 contains 17 residues. Germline V gene sequence: CDR1 LNHNV, CDR2 YYDKDF (reference sequence).

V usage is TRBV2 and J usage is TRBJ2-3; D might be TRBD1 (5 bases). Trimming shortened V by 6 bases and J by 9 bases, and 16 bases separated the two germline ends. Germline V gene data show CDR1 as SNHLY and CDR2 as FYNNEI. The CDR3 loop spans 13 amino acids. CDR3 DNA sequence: TGTGCCAGCAGATCAGACTGGCAGGGAACGCAGTATTTT. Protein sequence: CASRSDWQGTQYF. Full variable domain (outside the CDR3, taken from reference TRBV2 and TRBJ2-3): EPEVTQTPSHQVTQMGQEVILRCVPISNHLYFYWYRQILGQKVEFLVSFYNNEISEKSEIFDDQFSVERPDGSNFTLKIRSTKLEDSAMYFCASRSDWQGTQYFGPGTRLTVL.

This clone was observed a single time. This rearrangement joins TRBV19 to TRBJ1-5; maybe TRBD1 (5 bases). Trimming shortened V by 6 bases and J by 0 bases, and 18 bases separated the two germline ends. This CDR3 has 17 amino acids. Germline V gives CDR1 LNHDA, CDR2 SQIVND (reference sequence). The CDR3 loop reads CASRAGTAILSNQPQHF. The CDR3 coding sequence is TGTGCCAGTAGGGCCGGGACGGCCATACTTAGCAATCAGCCCCAGCATTTT.

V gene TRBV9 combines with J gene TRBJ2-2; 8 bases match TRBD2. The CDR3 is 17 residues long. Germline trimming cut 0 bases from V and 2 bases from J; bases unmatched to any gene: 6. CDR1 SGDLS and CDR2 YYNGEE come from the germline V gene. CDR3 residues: CASSVEAGVGNTGELFF. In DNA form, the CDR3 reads TGTGCCAGCAGCGTAGAAGCGGGGGTTGGAAACACCGGGGAGCTGTTTTTT.

The CDR3 DNA sequence: TGTGCCAGCAGTTACTCGAGACTAGCTGGATACGAGCAGTACTTC. It is translated as CASSYSRLAGYEQYF. The chain employs TRBV6-6 and TRBJ2-7; 7 bases fit TRBD2. The CDR3 sequence is 15 residues long. Germline CDR1 MNHNY, CDR2 SVGAGI (reference sequence). The V gene end was trimmed by 0 bases and the J gene end by 4 bases; junction bases not matched to a gene: 6.

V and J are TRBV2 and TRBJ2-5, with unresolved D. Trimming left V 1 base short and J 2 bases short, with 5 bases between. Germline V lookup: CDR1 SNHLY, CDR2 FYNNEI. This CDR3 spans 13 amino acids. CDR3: CASSEEQQETQYF. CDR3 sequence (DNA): TGTGCCAGCAGTGAAGAACAGCAAGAGACCCAGTACTTC. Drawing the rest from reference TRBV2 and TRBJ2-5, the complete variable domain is EPEVTQTPSHQVTQMGQEVILRCVPISNHLYFYWYRQILGQKVEFLVSFYNNEISEKSEIFDDQFSVERPDGSNFTLKIRSTKLEDSAMYFCASSEEQQETQYFGPGTRLLVL.

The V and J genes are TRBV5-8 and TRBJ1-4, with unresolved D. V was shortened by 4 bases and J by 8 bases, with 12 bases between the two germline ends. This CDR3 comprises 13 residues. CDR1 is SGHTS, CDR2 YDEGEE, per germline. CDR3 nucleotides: TGTGCCAGCAGCCCCCGGTACCGCGAAAAACTGTTTTTT. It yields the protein CASSPRYREKLFF.

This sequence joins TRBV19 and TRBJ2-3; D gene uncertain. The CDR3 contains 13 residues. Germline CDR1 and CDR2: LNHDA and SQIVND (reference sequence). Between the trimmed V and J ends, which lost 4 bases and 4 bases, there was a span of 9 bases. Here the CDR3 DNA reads TGTGCCAGTAGTAGAGACCGTCCAGATACGCAGTATTTT. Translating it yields CASSRDRPDTQYF. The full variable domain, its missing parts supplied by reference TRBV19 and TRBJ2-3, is DGGITQSPKYLFRKEGQNVTLSCEQNLNHDAMYWYRQDPGQGLRLIYYSQIVNDFQKGDIAEGYSVSREKKESFPLTVTSAQKNPTAFYLCASSRDRPDTQYFGPGTRLTVL.

CDR3 DNA: TGCGCCAGCAGCTTGGAGCCAGACCGTCCTAGGGAGACCCAGTACTTC. Encoded protein: CASSLEPDRPRETQYF. V is TRBV5-1 and J is TRBJ2-5, with unresolved D. Trimming shortened V by 0 bases and J by 5 bases, and 17 bases separated the two germline ends. The germline CDR1 and CDR2 sequences are SGHRS and YFSETQ. This CDR3 contains 16 residues.

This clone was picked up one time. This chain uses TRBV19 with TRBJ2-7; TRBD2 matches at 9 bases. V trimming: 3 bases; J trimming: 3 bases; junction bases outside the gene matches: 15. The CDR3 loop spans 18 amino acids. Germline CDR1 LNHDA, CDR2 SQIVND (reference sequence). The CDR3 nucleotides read TGTGCCAGTAGTATCTCTTGGCTAGCGGGAAAACTAAGCTACGAGCAGTACTTC. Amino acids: CASSISWLAGKLSYEQYF.

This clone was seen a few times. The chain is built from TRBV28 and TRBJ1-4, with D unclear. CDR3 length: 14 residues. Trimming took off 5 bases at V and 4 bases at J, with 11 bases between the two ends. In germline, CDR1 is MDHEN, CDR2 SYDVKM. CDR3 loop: CASSGSLGNEKLFF. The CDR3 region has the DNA TGTGCCAGCAGTGGGTCACTCGGTAATGAAAAACTGTTTTTT.

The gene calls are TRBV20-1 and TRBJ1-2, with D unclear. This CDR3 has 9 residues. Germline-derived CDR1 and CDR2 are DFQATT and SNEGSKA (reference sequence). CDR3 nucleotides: TGCAGGGCTTTGAATGGCTACACCTTC. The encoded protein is CRALNGYTF.

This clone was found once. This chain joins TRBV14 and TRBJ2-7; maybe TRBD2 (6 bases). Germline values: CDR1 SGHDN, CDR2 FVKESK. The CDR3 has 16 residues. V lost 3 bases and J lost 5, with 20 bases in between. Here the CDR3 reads CASSHRRSGTHNEQYF. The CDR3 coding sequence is TGTGCCAGCAGCCACCGACGGTCCGGGACTCACAACGAGCAGTACTTC.

CDR3 sequence: CASSQIGQGNEKLFF. CDR3 DNA sequence: TGCGCCAGCAGCCAAATCGGACAGGGGAACGAAAAACTGTTTTTT. V and J are TRBV4-1 and TRBJ1-4, with 9 bases that match TRBD1. Trimming took 2 bases from V and 8 from J; bases not matched to a gene: 6. The CDR3 is made up of 15 amino acids. CDR1 is MGHRA, CDR2 YSYEKL, per germline.

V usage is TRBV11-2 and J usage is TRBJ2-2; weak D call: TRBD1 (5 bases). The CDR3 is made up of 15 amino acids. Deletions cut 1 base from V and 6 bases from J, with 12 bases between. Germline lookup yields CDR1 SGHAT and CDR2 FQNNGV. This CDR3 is CASSLVDSRAGELFF. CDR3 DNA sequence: TGTGCCAGCAGCTTAGTTGACAGCCGGGCCGGGGAGCTGTTTTTT.

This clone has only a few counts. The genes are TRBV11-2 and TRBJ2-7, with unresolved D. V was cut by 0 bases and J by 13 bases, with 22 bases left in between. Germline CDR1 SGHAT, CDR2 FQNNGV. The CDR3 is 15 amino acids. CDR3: CASSLESLGSNAVYF. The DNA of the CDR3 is TGTGCCAGCAGCTTAGAATCCCTCGGGTCCAACGCCGTATACTTC. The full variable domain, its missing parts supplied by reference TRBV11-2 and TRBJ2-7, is EAGVAQSPRYKIIEKRQSVAFWCNPISGHATLYWYQQILGQGPKLLIQFQNNGVVDDSQLPKDRFSAERLKGVDSTLKIQPAKLEDSAVYLCASSLESLGSNAVYFGPGTRLTVT.